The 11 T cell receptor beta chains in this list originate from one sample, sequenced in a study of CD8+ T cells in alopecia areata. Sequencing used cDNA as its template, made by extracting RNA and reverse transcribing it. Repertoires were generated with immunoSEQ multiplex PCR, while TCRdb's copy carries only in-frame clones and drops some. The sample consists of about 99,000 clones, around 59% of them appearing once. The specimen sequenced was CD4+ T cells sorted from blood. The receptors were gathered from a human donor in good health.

The chain's CDR3 is CAWSVLNRGRGANSNQPQHF. DNA of the CDR3: TGTGCCTGGAGTGTTCTCAACAGGGGGCGCGGGGCGAATAGCAATCAGCCCCAGCATTTT. V usage is TRBV30 and J usage is TRBJ1-5; 9 nucleotides agree with TRBD1. The CDR3 loop spans 20 amino acids. Trimming at V came to 0 bases and at J to 0 bases, leaving 15 bases not matched to a gene. The germline CDR1 and CDR2 sequences are GTSNPN and SVGIG (reference sequence).

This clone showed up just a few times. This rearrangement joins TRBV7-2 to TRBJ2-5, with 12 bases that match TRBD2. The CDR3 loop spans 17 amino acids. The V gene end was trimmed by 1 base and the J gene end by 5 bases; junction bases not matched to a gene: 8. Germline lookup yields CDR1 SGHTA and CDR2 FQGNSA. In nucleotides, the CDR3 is TGTGCCAGCAGCTTAGGGGCTAGCGGGGGGGCCACGGAGACCCAGTACTTC. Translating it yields CASSLGASGGATETQYF.

CDR3 protein: CSARGTGNTEAFF. DNA of the CDR3: TGCAGCGCGCGGGGGACAGGGAACACTGAAGCTTTCTTT. The V and J genes are TRBV29-1 and TRBJ1-1; 8 bases are shared with TRBD1. Looked up from germline, CDR1 is SQVTM and CDR2 is ANQGSEA. The CDR3 contains 13 residues. Germline trimming cut 7 bases from V and 1 base from J; bases unmatched to any gene: 5.

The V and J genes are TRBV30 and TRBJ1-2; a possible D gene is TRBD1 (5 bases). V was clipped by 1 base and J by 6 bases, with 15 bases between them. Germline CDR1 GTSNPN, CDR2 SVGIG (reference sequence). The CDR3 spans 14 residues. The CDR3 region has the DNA TGTGCCTGGAGTGCCCGGGGGGAACCCCATGGCTACACCTTC. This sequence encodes CAWSARGEPHGYTF. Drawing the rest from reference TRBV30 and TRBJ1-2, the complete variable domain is SQTIHQWPATLVQPVGSPLSLECTVEGTSNPNLYWYRQAAGRGLQLLFYSVGIGQISSEVPQNLSASRPQDRQFILSSKKLLLSDSGFYLCAWSARGEPHGYTFGSGTRLTVV.

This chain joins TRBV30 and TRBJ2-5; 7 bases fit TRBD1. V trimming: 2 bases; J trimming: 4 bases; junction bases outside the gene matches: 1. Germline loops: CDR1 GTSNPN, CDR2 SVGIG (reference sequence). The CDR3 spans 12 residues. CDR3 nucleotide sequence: TGTGCCTGGAGTCCAGGGGGAGAGACCCAGTACTTC. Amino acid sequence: CAWSPGGETQYF.

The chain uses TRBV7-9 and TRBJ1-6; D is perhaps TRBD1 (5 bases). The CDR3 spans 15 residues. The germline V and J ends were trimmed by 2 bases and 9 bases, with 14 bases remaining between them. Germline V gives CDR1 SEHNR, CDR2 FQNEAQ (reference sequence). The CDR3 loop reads CASSLIPAGSSPLHF. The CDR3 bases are TGTGCCAGCAGCTTAATTCCGGCAGGGAGTTCACCCCTCCACTTT. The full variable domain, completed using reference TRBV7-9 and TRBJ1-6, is DTGVSQNPRHKITKRGQNVTFRCDPISEHNRLYWYRQTLGQGPEFLTYFQNEAQLEKSRLLSDRFSAERPKGSFSTLEIQRTEQGDSAMYLCASSLIPAGSSPLHFGNGTRLTVT.

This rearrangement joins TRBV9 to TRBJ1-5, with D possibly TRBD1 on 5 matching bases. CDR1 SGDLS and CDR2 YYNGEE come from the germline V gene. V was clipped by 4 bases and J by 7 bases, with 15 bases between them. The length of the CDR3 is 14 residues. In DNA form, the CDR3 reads TGTGCCAGCAGCCCGGGACGGGAAGAACAGCCCCAGCATTTT. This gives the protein CASSPGREEQPQHF.

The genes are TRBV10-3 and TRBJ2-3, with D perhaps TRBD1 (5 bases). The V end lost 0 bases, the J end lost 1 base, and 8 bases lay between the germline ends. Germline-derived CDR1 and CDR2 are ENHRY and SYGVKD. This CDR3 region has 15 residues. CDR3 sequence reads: CAISESGVGTDTQYF. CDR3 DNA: TGTGCCATCAGTGAGTCAGGGGTTGGCACAGATACGCAGTATTTT.

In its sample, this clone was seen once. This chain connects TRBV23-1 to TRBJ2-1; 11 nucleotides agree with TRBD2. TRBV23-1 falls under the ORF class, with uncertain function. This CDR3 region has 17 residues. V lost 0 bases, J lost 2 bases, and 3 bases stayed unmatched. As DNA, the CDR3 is TGCGCCAGCAGTCAATCCAAACTAGCGGGGGCCTACAATGAGCAGTTCTTC. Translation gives CASSQSKLAGAYNEQFF.

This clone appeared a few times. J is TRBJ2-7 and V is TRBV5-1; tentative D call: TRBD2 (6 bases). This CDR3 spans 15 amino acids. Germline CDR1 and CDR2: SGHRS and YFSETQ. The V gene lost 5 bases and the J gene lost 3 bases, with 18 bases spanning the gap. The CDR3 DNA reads TGCGCCAGCAGTCCCGCCGGCGGAGGGAACTACGAGCAGTACTTC. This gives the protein CASSPAGGGNYEQYF.

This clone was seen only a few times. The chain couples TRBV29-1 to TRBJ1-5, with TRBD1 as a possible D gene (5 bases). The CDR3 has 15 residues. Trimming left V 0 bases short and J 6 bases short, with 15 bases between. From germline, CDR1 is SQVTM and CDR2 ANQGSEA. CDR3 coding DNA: TGCAGCGTTGAAGAGGGGCCAGAATGGGGTCAGCCCCAGCATTTT. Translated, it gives CSVEEGPEWGQPQHF. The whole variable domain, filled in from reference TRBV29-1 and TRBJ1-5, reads SAVISQKPSRDICQRGTSLTIQCQVDSQVTMMFWYRQQPGQSLTLIATANQGSEATYESGFVIDKFPISRPNLTFSTLTVSNMSPEDSSIYLCSVEEGPEWGQPQHFGDGTRLSIL.